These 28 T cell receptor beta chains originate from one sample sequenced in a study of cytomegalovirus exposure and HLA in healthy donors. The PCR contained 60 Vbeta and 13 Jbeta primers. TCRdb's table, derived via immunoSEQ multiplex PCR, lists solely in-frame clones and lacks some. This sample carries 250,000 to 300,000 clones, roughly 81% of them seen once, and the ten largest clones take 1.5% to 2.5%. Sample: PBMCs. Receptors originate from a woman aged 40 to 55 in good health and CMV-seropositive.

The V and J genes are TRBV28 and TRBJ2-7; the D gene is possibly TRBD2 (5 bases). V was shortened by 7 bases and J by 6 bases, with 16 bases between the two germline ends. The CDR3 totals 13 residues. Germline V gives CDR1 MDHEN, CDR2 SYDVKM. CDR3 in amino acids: CASTLLREGEQYF. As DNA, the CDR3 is TGTGCCAGCACCTTGCTCCGGGAAGGCGAGCAGTACTTC.

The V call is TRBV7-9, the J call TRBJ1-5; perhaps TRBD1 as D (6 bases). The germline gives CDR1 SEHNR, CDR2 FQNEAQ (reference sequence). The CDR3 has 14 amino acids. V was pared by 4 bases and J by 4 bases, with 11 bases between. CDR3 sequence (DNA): TGTGCCAGCAGCTCTTCGGGACAAAATCAGCCCCAGCATTTT. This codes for CASSSSGQNQPQHF.

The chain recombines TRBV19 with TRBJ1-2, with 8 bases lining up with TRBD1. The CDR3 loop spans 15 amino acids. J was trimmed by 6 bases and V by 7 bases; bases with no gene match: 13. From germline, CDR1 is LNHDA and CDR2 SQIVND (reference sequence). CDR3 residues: CASTVTGDPGHGYTF. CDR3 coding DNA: TGTGCCAGTACCGTGACAGGGGACCCTGGGCATGGCTACACCTTC.

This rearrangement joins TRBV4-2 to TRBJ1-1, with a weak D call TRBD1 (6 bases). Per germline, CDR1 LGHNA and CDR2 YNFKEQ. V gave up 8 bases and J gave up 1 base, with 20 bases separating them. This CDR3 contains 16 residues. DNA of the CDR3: TGTGCCAGCCTGGGGTGGTTGGGGGCAGAGAACACTGAAGCTTTCTTT. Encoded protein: CASLGWLGAENTEAFF.

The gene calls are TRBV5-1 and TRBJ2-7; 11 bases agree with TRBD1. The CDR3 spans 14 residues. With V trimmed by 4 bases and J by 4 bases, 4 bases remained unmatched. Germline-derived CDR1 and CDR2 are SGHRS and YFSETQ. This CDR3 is CASSGGTGGYEQYF. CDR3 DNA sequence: TGCGCCAGCAGCGGGGGGACAGGGGGATACGAGCAGTACTTC. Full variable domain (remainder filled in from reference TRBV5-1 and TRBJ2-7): KAGVTQTPRYLIKTRGQQVTLSCSPISGHRSVSWYQQTPGQGLQFLFEYFSETQRNKGNFPGRFSGRQFSNSRSEMNVSTLELGDSALYLCASSGGTGGYEQYFGPGTRLTVT.

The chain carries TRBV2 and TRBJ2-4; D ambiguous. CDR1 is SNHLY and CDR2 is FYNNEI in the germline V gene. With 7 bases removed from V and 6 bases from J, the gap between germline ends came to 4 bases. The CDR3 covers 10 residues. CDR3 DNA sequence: TGTGCCAGCACGGGAAACATTCAGTACTTC. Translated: CASTGNIQYF.

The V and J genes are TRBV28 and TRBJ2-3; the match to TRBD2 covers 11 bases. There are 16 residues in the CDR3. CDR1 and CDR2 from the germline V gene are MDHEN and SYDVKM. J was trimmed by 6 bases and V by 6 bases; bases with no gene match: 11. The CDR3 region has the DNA TGTGCCAGCAGATCCGGGACTAGCGGAGCGGGGGATACGCAGTATTTT. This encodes CASRSGTSGAGDTQYF.

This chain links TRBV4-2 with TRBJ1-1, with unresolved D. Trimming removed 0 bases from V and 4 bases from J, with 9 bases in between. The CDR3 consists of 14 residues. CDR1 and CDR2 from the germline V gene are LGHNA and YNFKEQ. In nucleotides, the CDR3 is TGTGCCAGCAGCCAAGAGGAGGCGGGCACTGAAGCTTTCTTT. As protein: CASSQEEAGTEAFF.

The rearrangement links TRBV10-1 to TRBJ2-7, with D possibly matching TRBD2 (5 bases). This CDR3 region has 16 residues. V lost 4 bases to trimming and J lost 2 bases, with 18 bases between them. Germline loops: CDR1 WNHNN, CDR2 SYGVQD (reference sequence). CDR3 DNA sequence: TGCGCCAGCAGTGGGCCTTGGTGGGAGCCACCCTACGAGCAGTACTTC. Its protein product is CASSGPWWEPPYEQYF.

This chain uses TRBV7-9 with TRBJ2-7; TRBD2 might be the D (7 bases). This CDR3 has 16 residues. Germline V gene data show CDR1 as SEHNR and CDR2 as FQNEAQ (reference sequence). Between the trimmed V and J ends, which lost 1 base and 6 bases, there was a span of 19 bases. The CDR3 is CASSLGGGREGGEQYF. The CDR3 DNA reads TGTGCCAGCAGCTTAGGAGGCGGGAGAGAGGGGGGCGAGCAGTACTTC.

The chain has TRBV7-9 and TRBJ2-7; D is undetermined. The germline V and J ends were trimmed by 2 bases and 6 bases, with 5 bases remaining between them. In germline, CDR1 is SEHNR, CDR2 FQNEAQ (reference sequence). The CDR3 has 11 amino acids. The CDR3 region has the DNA TGTGCCAGCAGCTTACCTCTCGAGCAGTACTTC. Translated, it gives CASSLPLEQYF.

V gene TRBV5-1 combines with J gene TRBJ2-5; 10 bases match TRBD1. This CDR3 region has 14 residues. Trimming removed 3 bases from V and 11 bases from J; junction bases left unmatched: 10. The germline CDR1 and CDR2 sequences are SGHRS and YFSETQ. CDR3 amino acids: CASSSGTGAIQQYF. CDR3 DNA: TGCGCCAGCAGCTCCGGGACAGGGGCAATTCAGCAGTACTTC. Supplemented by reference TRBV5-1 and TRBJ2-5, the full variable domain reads KAGVTQTPRYLIKTRGQQVTLSCSPISGHRSVSWYQQTPGQGLQFLFEYFSETQRNKGNFPGRFSGRQFSNSRSEMNVSTLELGDSALYLCASSSGTGAIQQYFGPGTRLLVL.

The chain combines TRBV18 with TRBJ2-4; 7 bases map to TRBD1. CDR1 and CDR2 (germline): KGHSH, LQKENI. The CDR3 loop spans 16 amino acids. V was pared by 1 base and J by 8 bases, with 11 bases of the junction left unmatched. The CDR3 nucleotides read TGTGCCAGCTCACCACAACAGGGGAAAATATGGGACATTCAGTACTTC. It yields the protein CASSPQQGKIWDIQYF.

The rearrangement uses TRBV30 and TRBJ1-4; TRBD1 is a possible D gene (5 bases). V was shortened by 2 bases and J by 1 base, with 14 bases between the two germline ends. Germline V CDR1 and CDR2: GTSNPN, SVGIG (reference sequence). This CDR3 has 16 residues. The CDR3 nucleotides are TGTGCCTGGAGTCGACAGCCCGGGGGAACTAATGAAAAACTGTTTTTT. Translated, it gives CAWSRQPGGTNEKLFF.

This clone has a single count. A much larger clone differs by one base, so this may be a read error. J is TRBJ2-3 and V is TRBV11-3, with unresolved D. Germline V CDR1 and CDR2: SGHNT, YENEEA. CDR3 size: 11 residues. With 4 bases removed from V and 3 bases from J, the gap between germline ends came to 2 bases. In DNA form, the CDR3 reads TGTGCCAGCAGCTCTACAGATACGCAGTATTTT. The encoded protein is CASSSTDTQYF.

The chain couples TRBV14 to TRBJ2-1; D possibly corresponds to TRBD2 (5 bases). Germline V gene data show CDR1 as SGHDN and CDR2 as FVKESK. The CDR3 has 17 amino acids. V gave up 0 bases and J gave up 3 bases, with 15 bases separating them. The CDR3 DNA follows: TGTGCCAGCAGCCAAGAGCTAGGACTTTTAGGCTACAATGAGCAGTTCTTC. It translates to CASSQELGLLGYNEQFF. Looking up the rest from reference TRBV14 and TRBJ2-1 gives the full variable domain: EAGVTQFPSHSVIEKGQTVTLRCDPISGHDNLYWYRRVMGKEIKFLLHFVKESKQDESGMPNNRFLAERTGGTYSTLKVQPAELEDSGVYFCASSQELGLLGYNEQFFGPGTRLTVL.

For the CDR3, the DNA is TGTGCCTGGAGGGGGACAGGGGGCGGGTACGAGCAGTACTTC. Translation gives CAWRGTGGGYEQYF. The chain recombines TRBV30 with TRBJ2-7, with 12 nucleotides matching TRBD1. The V and J ends lost 3 bases and 4 bases, in that order; junction bases with no gene match: 4. The CDR3 covers 14 residues. Germline V CDR1 and CDR2: GTSNPN, SVGIG (reference sequence).

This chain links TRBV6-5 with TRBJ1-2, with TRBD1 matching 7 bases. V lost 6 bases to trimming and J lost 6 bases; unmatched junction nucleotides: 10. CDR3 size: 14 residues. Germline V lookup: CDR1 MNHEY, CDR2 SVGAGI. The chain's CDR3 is CASRLQGPGDGYTF. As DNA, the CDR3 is TGTGCCAGCAGGTTACAGGGGCCGGGAGATGGCTACACCTTC.

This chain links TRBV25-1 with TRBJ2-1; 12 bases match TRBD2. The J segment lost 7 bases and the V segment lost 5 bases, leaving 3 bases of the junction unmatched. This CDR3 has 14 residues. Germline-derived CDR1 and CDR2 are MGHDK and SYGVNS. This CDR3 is CASSRTSGKNEQFF. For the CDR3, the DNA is TGTGCCAGCAGTAGGACTAGCGGGAAGAATGAGCAGTTCTTC.

CDR3 DNA sequence: TGTGCCAGCAGCCGCATGAGTTACAATGAGCAGTTCTTC. The encoded protein is CASSRMSYNEQFF. The rearrangement links TRBV16 to TRBJ2-1; D uncertain. The germline V gene has CDR1 KGHSY and CDR2 FQNENV. This CDR3 comprises 13 residues. V lost 4 bases, J lost 4 bases, and 8 bases lay in between.

The CDR3 loop reads CASSLNPQGGETQYF. The CDR3 bases are TGTGCCAGCAGCTTAAACCCGCAGGGTGGCGAGACCCAGTACTTC. This rearrangement joins TRBV11-2 to TRBJ2-5, with a possible D match to TRBD1 (5 bases). This CDR3 is 15 amino acids long. V was cut by 2 bases and J by 5 bases, with 15 bases left in between. CDR1 and CDR2 from the germline V gene are SGHAT and FQNNGV. Combining the CDR3 with reference TRBV11-2 and TRBJ2-5 gives the whole variable domain EAGVAQSPRYKIIEKRQSVAFWCNPISGHATLYWYQQILGQGPKLLIQFQNNGVVDDSQLPKDRFSAERLKGVDSTLKIQPAKLEDSAVYLCASSLNPQGGETQYFGPGTRLLVL.

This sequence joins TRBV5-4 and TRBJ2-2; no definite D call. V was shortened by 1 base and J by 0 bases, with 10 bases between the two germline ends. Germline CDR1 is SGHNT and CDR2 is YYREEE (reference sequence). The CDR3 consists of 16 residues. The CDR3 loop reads CASSLPGRTNTGELFF. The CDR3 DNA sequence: TGTGCCAGCAGCTTGCCTGGCAGAACGAACACCGGGGAGCTGTTTTTT.

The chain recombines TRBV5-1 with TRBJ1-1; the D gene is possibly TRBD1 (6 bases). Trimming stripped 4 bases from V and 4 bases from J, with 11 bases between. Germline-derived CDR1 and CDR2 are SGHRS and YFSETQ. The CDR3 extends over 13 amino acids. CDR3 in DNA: TGCGCCAGCAGCCAGAACAGGGCCACTGAAGCTTTCTTT. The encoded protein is CASSQNRATEAFF.

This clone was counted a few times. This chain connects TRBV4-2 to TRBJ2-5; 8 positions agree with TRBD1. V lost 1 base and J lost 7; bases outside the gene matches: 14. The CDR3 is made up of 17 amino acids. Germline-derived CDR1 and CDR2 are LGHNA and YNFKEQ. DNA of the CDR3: TGTGCCAGCAGCCAAGGACAGGGGTCCACTCTTAGGGGGACCCAGTACTTC. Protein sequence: CASSQGQGSTLRGTQYF.

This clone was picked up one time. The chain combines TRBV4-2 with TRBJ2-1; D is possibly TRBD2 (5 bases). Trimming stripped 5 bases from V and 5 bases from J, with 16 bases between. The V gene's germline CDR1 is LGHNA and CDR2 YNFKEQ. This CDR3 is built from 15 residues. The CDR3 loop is CASSERPNPNNEQFF. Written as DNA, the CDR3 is TGTGCCAGCAGCGAGCGGCCGAACCCAAACAATGAGCAGTTCTTC.

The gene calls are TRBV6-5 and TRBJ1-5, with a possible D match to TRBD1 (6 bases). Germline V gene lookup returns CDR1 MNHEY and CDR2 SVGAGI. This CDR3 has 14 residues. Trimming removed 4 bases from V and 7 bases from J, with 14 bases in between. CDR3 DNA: TGTGCCAGCAGTTCGAACAGGGATTTCCAGCCCCAGCATTTT. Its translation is CASSSNRDFQPQHF.

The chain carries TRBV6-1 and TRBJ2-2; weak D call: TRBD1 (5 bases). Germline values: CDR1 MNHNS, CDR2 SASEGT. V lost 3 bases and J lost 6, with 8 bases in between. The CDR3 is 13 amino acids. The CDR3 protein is CASSDDSSGELFF. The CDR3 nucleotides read TGTGCCAGCAGTGACGACAGCTCCGGGGAGCTGTTTTTT.

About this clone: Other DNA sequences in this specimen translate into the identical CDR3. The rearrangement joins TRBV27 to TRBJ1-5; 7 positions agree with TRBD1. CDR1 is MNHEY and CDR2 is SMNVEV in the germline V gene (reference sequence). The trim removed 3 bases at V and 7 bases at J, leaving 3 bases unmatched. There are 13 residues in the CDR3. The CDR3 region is CASSFRGDQPQHF. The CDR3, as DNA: TGTGCCAGCAGTTTCAGGGGGGACCAGCCCCAGCATTTT.